This T cell receptor (beta chain) was retrieved from a study of beta chain features in type 1 diabetes. Expressed TCRB transcripts were sequenced because the entire RNA isolate underwent reverse transcription. Profiled with immunoSEQ multiplex PCR; TCRdb holds only in-frame clones, not every one. This sample has 150,000 to 170,000 clones, with about 8.1% found just once. This clone was recorded a few times. As yet, its antigen is unknown. The collection from each donor was one heparinised blood draw averaging about 116 mL. Each of the sorted populations had a purity greater than 95%. Regarding the study as a whole: Naive, central memory and Treg TCRB repertoires seemed to resemble each other more closely in patients than they did in healthy donors.

The V gene lost 4 bases and the J gene lost 4 bases, with 17 bases spanning the gap. The CDR3 is 15 amino acids. Germline V gene sequence: CDR1 SGHNT, CDR2 YYREEE (reference sequence). V and J are TRBV5-4 and TRBJ1-1; D remains ambiguous. Sequencing used central memory CD4+ T cells from blood. This receptor was taken from a man between 18 and 35 years old in good health. The CDR3 coding sequence is TGTGCCAGCAGCCCCGAGGTGGGGAGGAGCACTGAAGCTTTCTTT. Protein product: CASSPEVGRSTEAFF.